The clone carrying this T cell receptor (beta chain) occurred a few times. The ends lost 7 bases at V and 5 bases at J; junction bases unmatched: 19. The CDR3 is 17 residues long. CDR1 and CDR2 from the germline V gene are SGHNT and YYREEE (reference sequence). The data originate from a study of T cells in Graves' hyperthyroidism and ophthalmopathy. Amplification of TCR beta CDR3 regions used RNA as the template. The HTBI primer set served for first-round RT-PCR of the TCR CDR3. TCRdb recomputed calls from the multiplex PCR reads with MiXCR, one row per CDR3 protein. The data contain fewer than 400,000 distinct CDR3 sequences, approximately 25% of them singletons.

This receptor was obtained from a man aged 50-60 years with Graves' hyperthyroidism. The genes are TRBV5-4 and TRBJ2-7; 9 bases are a match to TRBD1. Specimen: blood. In DNA form, the CDR3 reads TGTGCCAGCGGATCCACCGGGACAGGGTCTAGGCGCGACGAGCAGTACTTC. This gives the protein CASGSTGTGSRRDEQYF.